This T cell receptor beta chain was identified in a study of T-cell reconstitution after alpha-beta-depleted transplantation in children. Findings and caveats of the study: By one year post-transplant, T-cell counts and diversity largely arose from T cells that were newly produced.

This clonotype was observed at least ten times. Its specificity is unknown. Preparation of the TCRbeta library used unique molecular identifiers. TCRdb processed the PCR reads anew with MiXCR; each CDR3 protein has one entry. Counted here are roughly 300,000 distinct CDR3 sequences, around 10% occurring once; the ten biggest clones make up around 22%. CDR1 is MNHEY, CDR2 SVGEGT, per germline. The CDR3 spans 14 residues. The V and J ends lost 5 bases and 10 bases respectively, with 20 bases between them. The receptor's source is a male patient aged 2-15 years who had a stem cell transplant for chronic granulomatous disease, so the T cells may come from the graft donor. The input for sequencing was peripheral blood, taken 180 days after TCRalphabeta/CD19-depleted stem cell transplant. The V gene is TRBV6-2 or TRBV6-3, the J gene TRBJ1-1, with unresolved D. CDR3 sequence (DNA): TGTGCCAGCAGTCCCCGTTTGAGGGATCGGGGAGCTTTCTTT. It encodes CASSPRLRDRGAFF.